This T cell receptor beta chain came from a study of CD8 T cells in ankylosing spondylitis. Study results and limitations: Some of the motif variants had earlier been found in reactive arthritis patients' fluid and blood. Disease-linked clones had a CD8+ phenotype and relatively low frequency in peripheral blood. A motif in TCR beta, a set of eight highly homologous variants, appeared characteristic of ankylosing spondylitis blood.

Per the germline V gene, CDR1 is SGHRS and CDR2 is YFSETQ. There are 15 residues in the CDR3. V was shortened by 3 bases and J by 5 bases, with 15 bases between the two germline ends. This clonotype was detected many times. Its antigen is currently unknown. Molecular-barcoded quantitative 5'-RACE produced these TCR beta libraries. TCRdb independently ran MiXCR on the 5' RACE reads; one entry per CDR3 protein. This table has a few hundred thousand distinct CDR3 sequences, roughly 10% appearing once. V usage is TRBV5-1 and J usage is TRBJ1-5; the D is unclear. The sequenced sample consisted of blood, either unsorted or a sorted T cell fraction (not recorded which). The sequence was obtained from a female donor with ankylosing spondylitis or in good health (not recorded which). The CDR3 region is CASSSYGRSDQPQHF. The CDR3 DNA is TGCGCCAGCAGCTCTTACGGACGGTCCGATCAGCCCCAGCATTTT.